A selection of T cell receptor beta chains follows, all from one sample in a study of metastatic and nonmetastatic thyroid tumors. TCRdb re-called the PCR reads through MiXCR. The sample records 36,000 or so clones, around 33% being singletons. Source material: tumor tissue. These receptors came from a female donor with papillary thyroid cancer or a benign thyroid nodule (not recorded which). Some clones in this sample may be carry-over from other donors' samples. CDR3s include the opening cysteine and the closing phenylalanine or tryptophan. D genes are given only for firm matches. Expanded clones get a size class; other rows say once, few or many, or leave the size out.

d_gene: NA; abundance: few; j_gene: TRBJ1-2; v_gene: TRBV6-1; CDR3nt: TGTGCCAGCAGCGAAACCCCCCAGACCAACCCGTATGGCTACACCTTC; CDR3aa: CASSETPQTNPYGYTF
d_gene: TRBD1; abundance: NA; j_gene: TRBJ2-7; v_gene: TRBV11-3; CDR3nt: TGTGCCAGCAGCTTAGCGGGGACAGTTTACGAGCAGTACTTC; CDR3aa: CASSLAGTVYEQYF
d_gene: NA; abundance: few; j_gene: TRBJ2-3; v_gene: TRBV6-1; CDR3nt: TGTGCCAGCAGTGTGTCCGCAGCGGGCCCAGATACGCAGTATTTT; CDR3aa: CASSVSAAGPDTQYF
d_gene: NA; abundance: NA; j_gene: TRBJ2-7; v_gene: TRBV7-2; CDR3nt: TGTGCCAGCAAATTAGACCGTTTGAACTACGAGCAGTACTTC; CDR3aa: CASKLDRLNYEQYF
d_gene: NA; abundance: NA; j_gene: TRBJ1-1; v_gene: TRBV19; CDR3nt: TGTGCCAGTACCCGGACATCGAACACTGAAGCTTTCTTT; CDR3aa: CASTRTSNTEAFF
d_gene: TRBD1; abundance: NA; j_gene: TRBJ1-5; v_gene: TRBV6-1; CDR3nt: TGTGCCAGCAGTCGGACAGGGGTTCCGGGCAATCAGCCCCAGCATTTT; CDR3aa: CASSRTGVPGNQPQHF
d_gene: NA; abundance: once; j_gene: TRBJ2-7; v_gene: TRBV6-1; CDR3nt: TGTGCCAGCAGATGGGGAAACCTAAGGTACGAGCAGTACTTC; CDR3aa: CASRWGNLRYEQYF
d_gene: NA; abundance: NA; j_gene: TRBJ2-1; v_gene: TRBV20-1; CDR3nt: TGCAGTGCTAGAGTACATGATTACAATGAGCAGTTCTTC; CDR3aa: CSARVHDYNEQFF
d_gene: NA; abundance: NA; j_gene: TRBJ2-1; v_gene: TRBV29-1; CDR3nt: TGCAGCGCGTCCTACAATGAGCAGTTCTTC; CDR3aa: CSASYNEQFF
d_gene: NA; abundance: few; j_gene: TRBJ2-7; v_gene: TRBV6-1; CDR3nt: TGTGCCAGCAGTGAGCAGGGGCTTTCCTACGAGCAGTACTTC; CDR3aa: CASSEQGLSYEQYF
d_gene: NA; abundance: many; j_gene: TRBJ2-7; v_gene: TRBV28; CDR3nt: TGTGCCAGCAGTTTGGAGGGCTTCTCCTACGAGCAGTACTTC; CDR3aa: CASSLEGFSYEQYF
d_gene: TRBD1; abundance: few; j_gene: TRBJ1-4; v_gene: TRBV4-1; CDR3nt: TGCGCCAGCAGCCAACGAGACAGGGCTAGTGAAAAACTGTTTTTT; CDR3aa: CASSQRDRASEKLFF
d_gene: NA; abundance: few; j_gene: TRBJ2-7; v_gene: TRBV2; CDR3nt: TGTGCCAGCAGTGAAGCGCCTTGGGGCTACGAGCAGTACTTC; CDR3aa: CASSEAPWGYEQYF
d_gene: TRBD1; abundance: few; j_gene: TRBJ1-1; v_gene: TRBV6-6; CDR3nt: TGTGCCAGCATTTCACTGGACAGGTTGGGCACTGAAGCTTTCTTT; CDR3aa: CASISLDRLGTEAFF
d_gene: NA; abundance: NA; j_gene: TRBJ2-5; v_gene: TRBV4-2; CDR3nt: TGTGCCAGCAGCCAAGAAGGGCAAGAGACCCAGTACTTC; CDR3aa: CASSQEGQETQYF
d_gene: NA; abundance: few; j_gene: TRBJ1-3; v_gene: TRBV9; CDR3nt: TGTGCCAGCAGCGTAGGTCAGGAGGTGGGAAACACCATATATTTT; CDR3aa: CASSVGQEVGNTIYF
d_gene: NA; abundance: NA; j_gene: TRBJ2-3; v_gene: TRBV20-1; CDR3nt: TGCAGTGCTAGAGATCGGGGGTGGGCAGATACGCAGTATTTT; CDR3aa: CSARDRGWADTQYF
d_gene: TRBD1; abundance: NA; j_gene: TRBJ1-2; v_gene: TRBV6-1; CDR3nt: TGTGCCAGCACTAACAAGGGGGCGCCTAACTATGGCTACACCTTC; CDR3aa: CASTNKGAPNYGYTF
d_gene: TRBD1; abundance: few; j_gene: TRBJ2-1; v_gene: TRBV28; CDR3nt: TGTGCCAGCAGTCCCGCGGGACAGGGGGTTCCTGAGCAGTTCTTC; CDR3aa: CASSPAGQGVPEQFF
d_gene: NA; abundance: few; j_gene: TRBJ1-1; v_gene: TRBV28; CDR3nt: TGTGCCAGCAGTTTTCCTGCACTCGGCCGGGCAGTGAGGACTGAAGCTTTCTTT; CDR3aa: CASSFPALGRAVRTEAFF
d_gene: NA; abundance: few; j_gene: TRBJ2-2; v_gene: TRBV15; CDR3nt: TGTGCCACCAGCAGAGACCGGGCGAACACCGGGGAGCTGTTTTTT; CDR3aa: CATSRDRANTGELFF
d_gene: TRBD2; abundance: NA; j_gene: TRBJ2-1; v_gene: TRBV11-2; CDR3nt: TGTGCCAGCATCGCTAGCGGGAGGGTGAACAATGAGCAGTTCTTC; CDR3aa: CASIASGRVNNEQFF
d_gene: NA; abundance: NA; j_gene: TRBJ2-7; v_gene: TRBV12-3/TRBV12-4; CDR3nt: TGTGCCAGCAGTCCTTACCGGGGCTTCGAGCAGTACTTC; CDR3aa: CASSPYRGFEQYF
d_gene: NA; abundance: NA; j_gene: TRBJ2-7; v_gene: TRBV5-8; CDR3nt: TGTGCCAGCAGCCTGCCCGGGGGGACAACGGGCGAGCAGTACTTC; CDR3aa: CASSLPGGTTGEQYF
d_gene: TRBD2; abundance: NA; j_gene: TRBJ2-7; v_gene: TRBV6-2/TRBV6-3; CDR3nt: TGTGCCAGCAGCCCTCGGGGGGAGTCTTACGAGCAGTACTTC; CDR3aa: CASSPRGESYEQYF
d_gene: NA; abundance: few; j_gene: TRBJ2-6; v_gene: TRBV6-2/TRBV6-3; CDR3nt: TGTGCCAGCAGTTCTATTGACTCTGGGGCCAACGTCCTGACTTTC; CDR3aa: CASSSIDSGANVLTF
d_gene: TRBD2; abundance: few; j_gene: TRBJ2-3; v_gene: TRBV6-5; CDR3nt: TGTGCCAGCAGTTACTCGATTCAACGGGGGGGCCGTAGTACGCAGTATTTT; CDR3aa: CASSYSIQRGGRSTQYF
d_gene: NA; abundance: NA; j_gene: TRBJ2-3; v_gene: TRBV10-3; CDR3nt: TGTGCCATCAGTGAGTCCGGAGGGGCGGGGACGCAGTATTTT; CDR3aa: CAISESGGAGTQYF
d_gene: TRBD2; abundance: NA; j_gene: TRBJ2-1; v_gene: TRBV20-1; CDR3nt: TGCAGTGCTACTTCTCGGGGACTAGCGGGAACGTCGTTCTTC; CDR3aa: CSATSRGLAGTSFF
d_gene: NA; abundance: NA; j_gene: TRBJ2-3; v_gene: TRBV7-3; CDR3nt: TGTGCCAGCAGCTTAAAGGGCTTTGGGGGAGAAAGCACAGATACGCAGTATTTT; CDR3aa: CASSLKGFGGESTDTQYF
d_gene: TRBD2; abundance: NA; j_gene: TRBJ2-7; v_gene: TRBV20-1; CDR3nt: TGCAGTGCTAGTCAACGGACTAGCGGGAGTGATGAGCAGTACTTC; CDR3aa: CSASQRTSGSDEQYF
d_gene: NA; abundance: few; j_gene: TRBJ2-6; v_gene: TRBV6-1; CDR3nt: TGTGCCAGCAGTGCCCTGACAGGGACTCTCTCTGGGGCCAACGTCCTGACTTTC; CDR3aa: CASSALTGTLSGANVLTF